Sequencing of this TCR beta chain was carried out in a study of T cells in tuberculosis (dated by TCRdb to the late 2010s). In terms of the full investigation: The study combined CD1B tetramers and high-throughput TCR immunosequencing to characterize T cells specific for the mycobacterial lipid antigen glucose monomycolate (GMM). With 9 to 11 people per group, a South African clinical cohort compared IGRA-negative adolescents, IGRA-positive adolescents with latent tuberculosis, and adults with active tuberculosis.

General findings and caveats noted by the study authors: Which clinical samples got chosen depended on the availability of cryopreserved specimens, and the active tuberculosis cases were adults, whereas the controls were adolescents. Smaller mean NN-distances to GMM-specific TCRs were observed in active tuberculosis TCR-alpha repertoires than in IGRA-negative controls, suggesting clonal expansion of GMM-specific TCRs. The smaller NN-distances in active tuberculosis patients were driven in part by shorter CDR3-alpha lengths, while the difference seen for TCR-beta was not statistically significant. A classifier using the diverse GMM-specific repertoire reached roughly 89% accuracy (AUROC approximately 0.9), compared with around 68% accuracy using GEM motif frequencies.

Trimming takes 3 bases off V and 5 bases off J; junction bases not matched to a gene: 2. The CDR3 measures 13 amino acids from cysteine to phenylalanine. Here the CDR3 DNA is all that survives: 39 bases in frame from base 1. The germline V gene specifies SGHTA as CDR1 and FQGNSA as CDR2. The immunoSEQ multiplex PCR assay was used to generate TCR libraries, with TCR-beta and/or TCR-alpha/delta assays applied to each sample. Amplified TCR libraries were sequenced on the Illumina high-throughput platform. As for how the authors treated the data: Clustering and dimensionality reduction relied on pairwise TCRdist distances among GMM-specific receptors from T cells that were either sorted ex vivo or expanded in vitro. The score assigned to each clinical repertoire was mean NN-distance, meaning the average TCRdist to the nearest 10% of tetramer-positive reference sequences. GEM TCR motif frequency was calculated as the fraction of unique TCRs that matched known GEM sequences by V/J usage and CDR3 length. Active tuberculosis was classified by linear discriminant analysis with leave-one-out cross-validation, implemented in scikit-learn. TCRdb holds this immuneACCESS table with in-frame rearrangements only. Some clones are missing; in checked studies, unresolved V genes explain under half, and the rest has no known cause. V, J and clone size are taken as reported in that table, and D and trimming were inferred from the DNA itself. In all, the sample holds about 45,000 clones, and about 95% of those were seen once. 1.9% of the sample comes from the top ten.

At study entry, adolescents were screened for latent tuberculosis infection by tuberculin skin test and QuantiFERON-TB GOLD In-Tube IGRA. Immunosequencing was performed on unsorted cryopreserved PBMC, with about 100,000 T cells per clinical donor covered on average. Eleven high schools in the Worcester region of the Western Cape, South Africa, served as enrollment sites for adolescents aged 12 to 18 years. Approximately 10 adolescents infected with M. tuberculosis and approximately 10 uninfected adolescents were chosen and matched for age and sex. For the adolescents, PBMC were isolated by density centrifugation from freshly drawn heparinized blood and then cryopreserved. On this clone: It has no known antigen specificity. No base quality values were provided; no much bigger clone lies one nucleotide off.

The material sequenced was PBMCs. The sequence was collected from a donor aged 10-35 years with latent tuberculosis or without tuberculosis infection. Some clones in this sample may be carry-over from other donors' samples. The sequence joins TRBV7-2 to TRBJ2-3; 7 middle bases align to TRBD1. The CDR3: CASSFQGVDTQYF. DNA sequence: TGTGCCAGCAGCTTTCAGGGGGTAGATACGCAGTATTTT.